The text below deals with one TCR beta chain. The germline V gene has CDR1 SGHNT and CDR2 YYREEE (reference sequence). Trimming cost V 3 bases and J 5 bases; bases outside gene matches: 10. This CDR3 is 15 amino acids long. Time point meaning: newly diagnosed, previously untreated cHL patient sample. Comparison PBMCs came from previously untreated, newly diagnosed classical Hodgkin lymphoma patients. These data are taken from a study of PD-1 blockade in classical Hodgkin lymphoma. The repertoire was sequenced with immunoSEQ multiplex PCR; TCRdb's copy has only in-frame clones and lacks some. Here the sample spans about 15,000 clones, 80% to 95% being singletons.

Specimen: peripheral blood mononuclear cells (PBMCs). The receptor was isolated from a human donor with classical Hodgkin lymphoma. V usage is TRBV5-4 and J usage is TRBJ2-5, with 7 bases lining up with TRBD2. The CDR3 sequence is CASSSERDLGETQYF. The CDR3 nucleotides are TGTGCCAGCAGCTCGGAGCGGGACCTGGGGGAGACCCAGTACTTC.